Below, one T cell receptor beta chain is given with its context. Its cognate antigen is unknown. Trimming shortened V by 3 bases and J by 12 bases, and 15 bases separated the two germline ends. This CDR3 spans 12 amino acids. A second PCR, run for about 6 to 11 cycles, used a sample-barcoded 5' primer plus a J-beta primer mix. TCRdb independently ran MiXCR on the 5' RACE reads; one entry per CDR3 protein. Of nearly 800,000 distinct CDR3 sequences in the sample, 56% are singletons; the top ten hold roughly 25%. The data were taken from a study of blood T cells in healthy people across ages. Study results and limitations: One million T cells yielded diversity estimates that were considered underestimates. Among T cells, TCR beta diversity per million cells dropped roughly linearly as age rose.

Total RNA extraction produced at least 5 micrograms (per sample) for the study. The sequencing input was blood. The V call is TRBV12-3 or TRBV12-4, the J call TRBJ2-7, with a tentative D call TRBD1 (5 bases). This sequence originates from a man in his forties or fifties in good health. The CDR3 DNA follows: TGTGCCAGCAGTTTCCAGGGTGAGGCTTGGTACTTC. It translates to CASSFQGEAWYF.